This T cell receptor (beta chain) was identified during a study of blood T cell repertoires in COVID-19 (dated by TCRdb to 2020 to 2021). For context, the study as a whole: The collaborator samples originated in the United States, Italy and Spain and spanned the acute and convalescent phases of COVID-19. The prospective study material was composed of cDNA or gDNA derived from T cells, B-cell-depleted T cells, or PBMCs. Samples came from the ongoing ImmuneRACE study (first 160 participants) plus 1,254 subjects from 6 global collaborators. Subjects who had been exposed to COVID-19, were actively infected with it, or had recovered from it provided the deeply sampled blood TCRbeta repertoires that made up the dataset. A de-identified subject ID, COVID-19 status, age in years and sex were almost always included in the sample metadata. A freely available public database, intended as a resource for researchers studying the immune response to SARS-CoV-2, is where the repertoires were released. Where HLA class I and class II types were available, the types were taken from metadata supplied by the sample provider, not from assay-based typing.

The immunoSEQ Assay, a bias-controlled multiplex PCR, was used to amplify TCRbeta CDR3 regions from genomic DNA. As for how the authors treated the data: Within the assay, amplification of reference gene primers was used to estimate how many nucleated cells each sample contained. To quantify the absolute abundance of each unique TCRbeta CDR3 rearrangement, sequence reads were collapsed and filtered. For each sample, productive Simpson clonality was calculated by taking the square root of Simpson's diversity index across productive rearrangements. In its TCRdb copy, this immuneACCESS table keeps in-frame sequences only and misses some clones. Where compared with another copy, unresolved V genes explain less than half of these, and the others have no known cause. That table supplies the V and J calls and clone size; D and trimming were determined from the DNA. This sample lists 350,000 to 450,000 clones; 80% to 90% were detected once. Around 1.2% of the sample is in the top ten clones.

The CDR3 covers 15 residues, taking in both the cysteine and the phenylalanine. Only CDR3 DNA remains: 45 bases, in frame from the first base. V trim: 3 bases; J trim: 3 bases; unmatched bases: 8. The CDR1 and CDR2 encoded by the germline V gene are ENHRY and SYGVKD. Study-level results and caveats: The quantity of clinical and demographic metadata differed by source and by participant and was supplied without curation.

This clone was seen a few times. Its antigen specificity is not known. Base-call qualities are not available, and no considerably larger clone is one nucleotide away. Each collaborating institution followed its own protocols to collect whole blood in K2EDTA tubes. Collaborator samples were shipped for TCRbeta analysis as frozen whole blood, isolated PBMCs, or DNA extracted from either sample type. The clonotype comes from a man aged 35 to 55 with acute or convalescent COVID-19. Recombination linked TRBV10-3 to TRBJ2-7, with 7 bases aligning to TRBD2. The sequenced sample was peripheral blood. The nucleotide sequence is TGTGCCATCAGTGATATAGCGGGCGAGAACTACGAGCAGTACTTC. Translated, this is CAISDIAGENYEQYF.